Sequencing of this T cell receptor beta chain was carried out in a study of CD8+CD57+ T cells in acquired aplastic anemia. Turning to the study itself: Sorted cells (CD4+ and CD8+) yielded DNA amounts that averaged roughly 3.5 ug. Overall study results and limits: Patients had roughly 30 CD8+ CDR3 sequences in common with controls (the shared set).

The germline V gene has CDR1 SGHAT and CDR2 FQNNGV. The CDR3 extends over 15 amino acids. V lost 5 bases, J lost 4 bases, and 16 bases lay in between. Ten or more counts support this clonotype. The antigen is unknown. Using genomic DNA as the template, TCR beta VDJ and CDR3 profiling was carried out. A single record per CDR3 protein comes from TCRdb applying MiXCR to the reads. Among about 180,000 distinct CDR3 sequences listed, just over 45% were seen once. This chain links TRBV11-2 with TRBJ2-3; D is unclear. Source material: sorted CD4+, CD8+, or CD8+CD57+ T cells (not recorded which) from PBMCs. The clonotype comes from a human donor in good health. CDR3: CASSQAPIVSDTQYF. CDR3 sequence (DNA): TGTGCCAGCAGCCAAGCCCCCATAGTCTCAGATACGCAGTATTTT.